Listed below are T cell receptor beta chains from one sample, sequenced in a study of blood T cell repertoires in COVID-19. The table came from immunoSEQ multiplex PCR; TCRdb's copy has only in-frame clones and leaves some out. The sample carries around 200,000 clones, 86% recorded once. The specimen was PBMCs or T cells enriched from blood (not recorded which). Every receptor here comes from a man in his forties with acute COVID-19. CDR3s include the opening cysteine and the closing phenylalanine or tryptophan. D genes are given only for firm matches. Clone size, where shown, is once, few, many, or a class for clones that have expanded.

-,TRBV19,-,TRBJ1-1,TGTGCCAGTAGTCCCGTAGAGCGCCTCACTGAAGCTTTCTTT,CASSPVERLTEAFF
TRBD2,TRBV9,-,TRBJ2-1,TGTGCCAGCAGTGGGACTAGCGGGAGTTTTGAGCAGTTCTTC,CASSGTSGSFEQFF
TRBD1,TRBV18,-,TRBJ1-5,TGTGCCAGCTCACCTGGCAGGGGGGATCAGCCCCAGCATTTT,CASSPGRGDQPQHF
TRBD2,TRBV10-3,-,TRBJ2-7,TGTGCCATCAGCACGGCAACTAGCGGAGAGAGGGAGCAGTACTTC,CAISTATSGEREQYF
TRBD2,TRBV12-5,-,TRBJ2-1,TGTGCTAGTGGTTTGGTACGACTAGCGGGAGGGCCAAATGAGCAGTTCTTC,CASGLVRLAGGPNEQFF
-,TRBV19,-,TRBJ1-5,TGTGCCAGTAGTCTTCCGGGACTTTCTCCGCGCCAGCCCCAGCATTTT,CASSLPGLSPRQPQHF
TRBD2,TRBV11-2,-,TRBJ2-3,TGTGCCAGCAGCTTCGGGGCCGCGGGAGAAGATACGCAGTATTTT,CASSFGAAGEDTQYF
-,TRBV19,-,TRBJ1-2,TGTGCCAGTAGTATCCATAACCAGGAAGGCTACACCTTC,CASSIHNQEGYTF
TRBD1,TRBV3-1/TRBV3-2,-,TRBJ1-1,TGTGCCAGCAGCCAGGGACAGGGGGCTGAAGCTTTCTTT,CASSQGQGAEAFF
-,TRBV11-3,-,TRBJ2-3,TGTGCCAGCAGCTCCTATATCGGGGTGTCCACAGATACGCAGTATTTT,CASSSYIGVSTDTQYF
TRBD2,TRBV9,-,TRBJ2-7,TGTGCCAGCAGCGGACCGGGACTAGCGGGGGTGTGGGAGCAGTACTTC,CASSGPGLAGVWEQYF
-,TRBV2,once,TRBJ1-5,TGTGCCAGCAGTCGGGACACGGGAAATCAGCCCCAGCATTTT,CASSRDTGNQPQHF